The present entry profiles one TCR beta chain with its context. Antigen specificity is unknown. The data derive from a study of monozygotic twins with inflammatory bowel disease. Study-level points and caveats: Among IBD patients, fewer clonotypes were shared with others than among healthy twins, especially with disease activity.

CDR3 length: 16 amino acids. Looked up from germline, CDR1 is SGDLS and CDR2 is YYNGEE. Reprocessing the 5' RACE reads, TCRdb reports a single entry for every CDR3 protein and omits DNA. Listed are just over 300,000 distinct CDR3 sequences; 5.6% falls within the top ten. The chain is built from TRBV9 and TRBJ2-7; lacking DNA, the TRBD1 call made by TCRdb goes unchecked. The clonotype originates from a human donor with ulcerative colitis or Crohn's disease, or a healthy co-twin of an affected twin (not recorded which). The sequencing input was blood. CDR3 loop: CASSQPGTGWYYEQYF.